The T cell receptor beta chain under discussion was sequenced for a study of blood T cell repertoires in COVID-19. The wider study: In each case, the material was cDNA or gDNA derived from T cells, B-cell-depleted T cells, or PBMCs.

Per the authors' pipeline: The assay estimated nucleated cells by amplifying reference gene primers. Some clones are missing from TCRdb's copy, which holds only in-frame ones; the method was immunoSEQ multiplex PCR. For V, J and clone size, that table is used; D and trimming come from the DNA. The table lists approximately 150,000 clones, around 80% of them singletons, with over 12% in the top ten. CDR1 is SGHKS, CDR2 YYEKEE, per germline (reference sequence). Germline trimming cut 0 bases from V and 11 bases from J; bases unmatched to any gene: 6. This CDR3 has 15 residues. The chain recombines TRBV5-5 with TRBJ1-6; 9 positions match TRBD1. The TCR sequence derives from a human donor with acute or convalescent COVID-19. The donor label of this sample is uncertain. Input material: peripheral blood. The CDR3 sequence is CASSLGLTGGAPLHF. CDR3 coding DNA: TGTGCCAGCAGCTTGGGCTTGACAGGGGGGGCACCCCTCCACTTT.